The 13 T cell receptor beta chains in this list originate from one sample, sequenced in a study of CD8 T cells in ankylosing spondylitis. Using its own MiXCR run on the 5' RACE reads, TCRdb lists one record per CDR3 protein. Of about 150,000 distinct CDR3 sequences detected, around 45% appear once; the ten largest clones hold 13% to 15%. Sequencing was done on a sample of synovial fluid, either unsorted or a sorted T cell fraction (not recorded which). The receptor source for this set is a male donor with ankylosing spondylitis.

Comments on this clonotype: The CDR3 does not close with the conserved phenylalanine or tryptophan, likely indicating a read error. The V and J genes are TRBV7-9 and TRBJ1-1; perhaps TRBD1 as D (5 bases). V was pared by 5 bases and J by 8 bases, with 12 bases between. CDR3 length: 12 amino acids. Germline CDR1 SEHNR, CDR2 FQNEAQ (reference sequence). The CDR3 nucleotides read TGTGCCAGCAGCCCCGGGACGGCAGAAGCTTTCCTT. This gives the protein CASSPGTAEAFL.

V usage is TRBV7-9 and J usage is TRBJ2-3, with D unresolved. CDR1 is SEHNR and CDR2 is FQNEAQ in the germline V gene (reference sequence). The CDR3 is 14 amino acids. V was cut by 5 bases and J by 2 bases, with 11 bases left in between. The CDR3 here is CASSTMESTDTQYF. In DNA form, the CDR3 reads TGTGCCAGCAGCACTATGGAGTCCACAGATACGCAGTATTTT.

For the CDR3, the DNA is TGTGCCAGCAGTGAATTCCTAGCGGGGGGTCCCACAGATACGCAGTATTTT. Encoded protein: CASSEFLAGGPTDTQYF. The rearrangement links TRBV25-1 to TRBJ2-3; 11 bases fit TRBD2. This CDR3 region has 17 residues. Germline values: CDR1 MGHDK, CDR2 SYGVNS. After removal of 1 base from V and 2 bases from J, the junction contained 5 bases not matched to a gene.

The chain recombines TRBV4-1 with TRBJ1-4, with D unresolved. Germline V gives CDR1 MGHRA, CDR2 YSYEKL. The length of the CDR3 is 16 residues. V gave up 1 base and J gave up 2 bases, with 11 bases separating them. The CDR3 loop reads CASSQVGDSTNEKLFF. The CDR3 DNA reads TGCGCCAGCAGCCAAGTGGGAGACTCTACTAATGAAAAACTGTTTTTT.

This chain joins TRBV7-8 and TRBJ2-1; D remains ambiguous. CDR1 and CDR2 (germline): SGHVS, FQNEAQ. The CDR3 extends over 19 amino acids. V was cut by 5 bases and J by 0 bases, with 23 bases left in between. Written as DNA, the CDR3 is TGTGCCAGCAGCACCCTAAGGGAAAACCGCCGAAGCTCCTACAATGAGCAGTTCTTC. Protein product: CASSTLRENRRSSYNEQFF. Using reference TRBV7-8 and TRBJ2-1 for the parts outside the CDR3, the full variable domain is GAGVSQSPRYKVAKRGQDVALRCDPISGHVSLFWYQQALGQGPEFLTYFQNEAQLDKSGLPSDRFFAERPEGSVSTLKIQRTQQEDSAVYLCASSTLRENRRSSYNEQFFGPGTRLTVL.

The chain is built from TRBV10-3 and TRBJ2-5; D gene unclear. The CDR3 has 13 residues. CDR1 is ENHRY, CDR2 SYGVKD, per germline. V lost 0 bases to trimming and J lost 6 bases, with 8 bases between them. CDR3 nucleotide sequence: TGTGCCATCAGTGAGTCGTGGCCGCAGACCCAGTACTTC. It codes for CAISESWPQTQYF.

This clonotype was detected many times. In DNA, the CDR3 is TGTGCCGGGGACGGACCCTACGAGCAGTACTTC. Protein sequence: CAGDGPYEQYF. The chain carries TRBV30 and TRBJ2-7; D is possibly TRBD1 or TRBD2 (5 bases each). The V and J ends lost 8 bases and 2 bases respectively, with 10 bases between them. The CDR3 runs 11 residues. CDR1 GTSNPN and CDR2 SVGIG come from the germline V gene (reference sequence).

V gene TRBV11-2 combines with J gene TRBJ1-1; D not certain. This CDR3 is 20 amino acids long. V shed 1 base and J shed 0 bases, with 24 bases lying between them. Looked up from germline, CDR1 is SGHAT and CDR2 is FQNNGV. CDR3 bases: TGTGCCAGCAGCTTAGGAGTTCCGCCGCTTAATGGGGTAATGAACACTGAAGCTTTCTTT. Encoded protein: CASSLGVPPLNGVMNTEAFF.

The chain carries TRBV7-6 and TRBJ2-1; 10 positions agree with TRBD2. After removal of 4 bases from V and 8 bases from J, the junction contained 14 bases not matched to a gene. Per germline, CDR1 SGHVS and CDR2 FNYEAQ. The CDR3 is 17 residues long. CDR3: CASSSLVVLAGDDEQFF. DNA of the CDR3: TGTGCCAGCAGCTCCCTAGTAGTCCTAGCGGGAGACGATGAGCAGTTCTTC.

This chain joins TRBV15 and TRBJ1-4; no firm D call. The CDR3 is made up of 14 amino acids. V was pared by 0 bases and J by 7 bases, with 9 bases between. Germline V lookup: CDR1 LNHNV, CDR2 YYDKDF (reference sequence). The CDR3 nucleotides read TGTGCCACCAGCAGAGAGAGATGCTGTGAAAAACTGTTTTTT. Translated: CATSRERCCEKLFF.

CDR3 DNA sequence: TGTGCCAGCAGCCCATCGGGGCTAGGGTATGGTGAACTGTTTTTT. This codes for CASSPSGLGYGELFF. J is TRBJ1-4 and V is TRBV7-2; TRBD1 might be the D (5 bases). CDR1 is SGHTA and CDR2 is FQGNSA in the germline V gene. The CDR3 is 15 residues long. The germline V and J ends were trimmed by 5 bases and 12 bases, with 22 bases remaining between them.

This chain joins TRBV4-1 and TRBJ1-1; 8 nucleotides agree with TRBD1. The CDR3 consists of 16 residues. Germline trimming cut 0 bases from V and 3 bases from J; bases unmatched to any gene: 6. Germline CDR1 is MGHRA and CDR2 is YSYEKL. CDR3 nucleotide sequence: TGCGCCAGCAGCCAAGATAGGAACAGGGGGGACACTGAAGCTTTCTTT. This codes for CASSQDRNRGDTEAFF.

This clonotype showed up just a few times. The gene calls are TRBV3-1 and TRBJ1-1; D unresolved. Looked up from germline, CDR1 is LGHDT and CDR2 is YNNKEL (reference sequence). V was shortened by 3 bases and J by 1 base, with 18 bases between the two germline ends. CDR3 length: 17 amino acids. The CDR3 loop reads CASSHPPRGWGNTEAFF. The CDR3 coding sequence is TGTGCCAGCAGCCACCCCCCACGCGGGTGGGGGAACACTGAAGCTTTCTTT. The variable domain in full, completed from reference TRBV3-1 and TRBJ1-1, reads DTAVSQTPKYLVTQMGNDKSIKCEQNLGHDTMYWYKQDSKKFLKIMFSYNNKELIINETVPNRFSPKSPDKAHLNLHINSLELGDSAVYFCASSHPPRGWGNTEAFFGQGTRLTVV.